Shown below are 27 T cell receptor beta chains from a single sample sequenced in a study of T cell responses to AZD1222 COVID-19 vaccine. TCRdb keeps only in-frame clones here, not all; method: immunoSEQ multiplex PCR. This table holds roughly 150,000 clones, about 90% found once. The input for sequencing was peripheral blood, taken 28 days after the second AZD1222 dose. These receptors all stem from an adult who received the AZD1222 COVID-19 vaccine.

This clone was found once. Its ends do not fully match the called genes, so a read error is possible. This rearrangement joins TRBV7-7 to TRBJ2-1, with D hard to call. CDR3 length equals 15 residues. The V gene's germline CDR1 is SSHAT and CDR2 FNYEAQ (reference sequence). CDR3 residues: CASSSSPYGGGEQFF. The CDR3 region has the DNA TGTGCTAGCAGCTCCTCCCCTTACGGCGGCGGCGAGCAGTTCTTC. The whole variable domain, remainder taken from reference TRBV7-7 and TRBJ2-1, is GAGVSQSPRYKVTKRGQDVTLRCDPISSHATLYWYQQALGQGPEFLTYFNYEAQPDKSGLPSDRFSAERPEGSISTLTIQRTEQRDSAMYRCASSSSPYGGGEQFFGPGTRLTVL.

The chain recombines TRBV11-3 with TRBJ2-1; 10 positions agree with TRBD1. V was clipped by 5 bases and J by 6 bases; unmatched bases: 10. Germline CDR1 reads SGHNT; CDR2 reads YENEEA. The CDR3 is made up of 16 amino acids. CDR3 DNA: TGTGCCAGCAGCGAGGGTGCCGGGACAGGGGTCAATGAGCAGTTCTTC. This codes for CASSEGAGTGVNEQFF.

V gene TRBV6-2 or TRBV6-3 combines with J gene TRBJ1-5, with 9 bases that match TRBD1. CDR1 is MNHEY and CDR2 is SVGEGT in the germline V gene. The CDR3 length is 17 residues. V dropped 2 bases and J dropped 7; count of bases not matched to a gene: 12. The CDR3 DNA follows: TGTGCCAGCAGTTACGAAGTTACAGGGGGCTTAGGACAGCCCCAGCATTTT. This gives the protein CASSYEVTGGLGQPQHF.

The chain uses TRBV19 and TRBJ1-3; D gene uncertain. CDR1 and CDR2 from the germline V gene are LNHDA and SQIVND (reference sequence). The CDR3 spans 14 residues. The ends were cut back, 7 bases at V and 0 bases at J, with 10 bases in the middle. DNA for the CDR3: TGTGCCAGTACATGGGCCAACTCTGGAAACACCATATATTTT. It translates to CASTWANSGNTIYF.

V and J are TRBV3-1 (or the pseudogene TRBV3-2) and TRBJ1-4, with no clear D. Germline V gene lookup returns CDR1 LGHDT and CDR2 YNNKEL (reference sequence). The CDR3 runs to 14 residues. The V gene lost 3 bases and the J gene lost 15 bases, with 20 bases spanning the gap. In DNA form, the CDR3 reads TGTGCCAGCAGCCAGAGAGCTTCGGCAGGTCATTTGTTTTTT. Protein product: CASSQRASAGHLFF.

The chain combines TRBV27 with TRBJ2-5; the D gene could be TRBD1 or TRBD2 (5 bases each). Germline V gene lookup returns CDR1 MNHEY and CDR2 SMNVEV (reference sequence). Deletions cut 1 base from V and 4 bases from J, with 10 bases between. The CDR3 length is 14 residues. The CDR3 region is CASSLLSGGETQYF. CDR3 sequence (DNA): TGTGCCAGCAGTTTATTATCTGGGGGAGAGACCCAGTACTTC.

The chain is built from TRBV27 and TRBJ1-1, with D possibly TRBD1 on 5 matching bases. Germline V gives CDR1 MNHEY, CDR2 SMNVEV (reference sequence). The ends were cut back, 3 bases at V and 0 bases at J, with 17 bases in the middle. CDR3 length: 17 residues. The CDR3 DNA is TGTGCCAGCAGTTTGATCGGGGGACTCCGCATGAACACTGAAGCTTTCTTT. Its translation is CASSLIGGLRMNTEAFF.

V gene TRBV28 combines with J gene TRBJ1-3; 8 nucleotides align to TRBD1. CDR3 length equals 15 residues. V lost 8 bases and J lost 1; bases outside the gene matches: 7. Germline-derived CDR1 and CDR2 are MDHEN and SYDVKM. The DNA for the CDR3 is TGTGCCAGCGCAGGGGGCGATCTTTCTGGAAACACCATATATTTT. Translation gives CASAGGDLSGNTIYF. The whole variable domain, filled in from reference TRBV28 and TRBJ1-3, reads DVKVTQSSRYLVKRTGEKVFLECVQDMDHENMFWYRQDPGLGLRLIYFSYDVKMKEKGDIPEGYSVSREKKERFSLILESASTNQTSMYLCASAGGDLSGNTIYFGEGSWLTVV.

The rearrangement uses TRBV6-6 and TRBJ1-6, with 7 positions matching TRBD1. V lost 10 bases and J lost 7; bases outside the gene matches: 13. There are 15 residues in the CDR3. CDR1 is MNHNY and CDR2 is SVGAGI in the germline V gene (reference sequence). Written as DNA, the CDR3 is TGTGCCACCATACAGGGGCGAATTATCAATTCACCCCTCCACTTT. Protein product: CATIQGRIINSPLHF.

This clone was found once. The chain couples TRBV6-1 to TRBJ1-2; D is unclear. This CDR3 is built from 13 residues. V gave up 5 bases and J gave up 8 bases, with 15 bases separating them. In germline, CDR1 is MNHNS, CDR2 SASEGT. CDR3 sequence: CASSPEGRAGYTF. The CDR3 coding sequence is TGTGCCAGCAGTCCCGAGGGCCGGGCGGGCTACACCTTC.

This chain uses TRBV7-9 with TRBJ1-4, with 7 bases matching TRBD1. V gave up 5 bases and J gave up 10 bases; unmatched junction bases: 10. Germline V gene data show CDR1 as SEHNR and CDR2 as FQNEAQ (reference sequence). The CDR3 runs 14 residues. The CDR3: CASSLRQGGGKLFF. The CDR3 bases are TGTGCCAGCAGCCTGAGACAGGGTGGCGGAAAACTGTTTTTT.

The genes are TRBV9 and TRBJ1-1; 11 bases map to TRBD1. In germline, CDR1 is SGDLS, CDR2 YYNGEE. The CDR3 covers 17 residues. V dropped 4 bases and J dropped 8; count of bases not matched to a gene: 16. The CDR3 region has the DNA TGTGCCAGCAGCTCCGGGACAGGGGGTAGCGGGCCAACCGAAGCTTTCTTT. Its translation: CASSSGTGGSGPTEAFF.

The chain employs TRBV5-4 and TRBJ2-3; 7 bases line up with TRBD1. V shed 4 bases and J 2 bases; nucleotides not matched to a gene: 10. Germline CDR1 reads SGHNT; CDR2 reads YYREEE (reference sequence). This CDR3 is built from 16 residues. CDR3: CASSQRKGADTDTQYF. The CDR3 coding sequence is TGTGCCAGCAGCCAGAGGAAGGGGGCCGACACAGATACGCAGTATTTT.

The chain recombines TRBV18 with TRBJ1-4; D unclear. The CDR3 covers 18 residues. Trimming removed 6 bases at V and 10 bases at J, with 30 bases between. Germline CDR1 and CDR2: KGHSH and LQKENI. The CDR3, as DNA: TGTGCCAGCTCCCGGACGCTCCCTACACGGGAATATGGGAGAAAACTGTTTTTT. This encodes CASSRTLPTREYGRKLFF.

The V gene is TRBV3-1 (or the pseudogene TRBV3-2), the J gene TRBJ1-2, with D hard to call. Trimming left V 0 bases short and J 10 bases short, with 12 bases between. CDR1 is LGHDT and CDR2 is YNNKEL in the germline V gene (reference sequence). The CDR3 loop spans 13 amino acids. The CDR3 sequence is CASSQELKGPYTF. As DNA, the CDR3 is TGTGCCAGCAGCCAAGAATTAAAGGGTCCCTACACCTTC.

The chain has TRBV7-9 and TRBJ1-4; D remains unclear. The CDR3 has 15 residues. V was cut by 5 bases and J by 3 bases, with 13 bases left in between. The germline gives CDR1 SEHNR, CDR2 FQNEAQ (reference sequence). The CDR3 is CASSRPSRANEKLFF. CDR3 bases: TGTGCCAGCAGCCGTCCTAGCCGTGCTAATGAAAAACTGTTTTTT. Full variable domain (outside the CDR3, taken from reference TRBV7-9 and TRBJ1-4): DTGVSQNPRHKITKRGQNVTFRCDPISEHNRLYWYRQTLGQGPEFLTYFQNEAQLEKSRLLSDRFSAERPKGSFSTLEIQRTEQGDSAMYLCASSRPSRANEKLFFGSGTQLSVL.

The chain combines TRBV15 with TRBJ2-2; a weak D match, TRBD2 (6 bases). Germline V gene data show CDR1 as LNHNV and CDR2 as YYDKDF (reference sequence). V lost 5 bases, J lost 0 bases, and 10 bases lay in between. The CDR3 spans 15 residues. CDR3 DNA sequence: TGTGCCACCAGCGGACCGGGAGCGAACACCGGGGAGCTGTTTTTT. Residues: CATSGPGANTGELFF. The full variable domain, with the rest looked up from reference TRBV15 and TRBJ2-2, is DAMVIQNPRYQVTQFGKPVTLSCSQTLNHNVMYWYQQKSSQAPKLLFHYYDKDFNNEADTPDNFQSRRPNTSFCFLDIRSPGLGDTAMYLCATSGPGANTGELFFGEGSRLTVL.

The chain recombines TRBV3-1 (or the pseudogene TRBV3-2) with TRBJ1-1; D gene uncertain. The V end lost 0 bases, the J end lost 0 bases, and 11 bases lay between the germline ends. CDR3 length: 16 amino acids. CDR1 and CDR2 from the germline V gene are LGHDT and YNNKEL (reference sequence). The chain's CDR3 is CASSQDREGLNTEAFF. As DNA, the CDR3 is TGTGCCAGCAGCCAAGATAGAGAGGGCCTGAACACTGAAGCTTTCTTT.

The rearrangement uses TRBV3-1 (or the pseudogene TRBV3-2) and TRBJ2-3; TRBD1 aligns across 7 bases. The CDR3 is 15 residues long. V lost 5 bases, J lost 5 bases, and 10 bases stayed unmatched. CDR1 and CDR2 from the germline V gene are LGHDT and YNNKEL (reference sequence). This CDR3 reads CASSGQAPGEDTQYF. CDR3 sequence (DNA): TGTGCCAGCAGCGGACAGGCCCCGGGTGAAGATACGCAGTATTTT.

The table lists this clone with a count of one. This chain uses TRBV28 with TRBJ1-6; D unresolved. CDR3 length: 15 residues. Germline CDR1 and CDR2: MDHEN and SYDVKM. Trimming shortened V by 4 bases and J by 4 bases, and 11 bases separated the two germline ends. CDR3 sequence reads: CASSSKDRYNSPLHF. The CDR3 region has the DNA TGTGCCAGCAGTTCCAAGGATCGATATAATTCACCCCTCCACTTT. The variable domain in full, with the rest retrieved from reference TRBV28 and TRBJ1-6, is DVKVTQSSRYLVKRTGEKVFLECVQDMDHENMFWYRQDPGLGLRLIYFSYDVKMKEKGDIPEGYSVSREKKERFSLILESASTNQTSMYLCASSSKDRYNSPLHFGNGTRLTVT.

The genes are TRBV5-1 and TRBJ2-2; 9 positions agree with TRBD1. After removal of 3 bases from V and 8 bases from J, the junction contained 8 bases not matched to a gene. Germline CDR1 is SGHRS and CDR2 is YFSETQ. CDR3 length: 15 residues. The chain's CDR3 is CASSSSYRGQGELFF. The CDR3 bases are TGCGCCAGCAGCTCATCGTACAGGGGGCAAGGGGAGCTGTTTTTT.

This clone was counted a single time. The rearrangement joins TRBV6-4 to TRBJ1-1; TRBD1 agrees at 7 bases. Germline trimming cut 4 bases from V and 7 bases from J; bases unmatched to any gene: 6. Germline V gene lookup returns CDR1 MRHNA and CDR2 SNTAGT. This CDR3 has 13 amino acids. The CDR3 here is CASSVTQGDEAFF. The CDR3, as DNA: TGTGCCAGCAGTGTAACGCAGGGGGATGAAGCTTTCTTT.

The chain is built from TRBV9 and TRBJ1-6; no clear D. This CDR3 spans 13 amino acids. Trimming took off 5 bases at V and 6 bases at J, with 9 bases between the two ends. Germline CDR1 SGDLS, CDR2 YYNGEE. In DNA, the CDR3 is TGTGCCAGCAGGAGAGAGACTAATTCACCCCTCCACTTT. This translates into CASRRETNSPLHF.

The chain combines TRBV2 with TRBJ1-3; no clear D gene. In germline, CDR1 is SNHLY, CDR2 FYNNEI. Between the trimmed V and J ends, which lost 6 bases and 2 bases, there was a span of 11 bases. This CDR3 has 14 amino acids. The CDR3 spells CASRDGVPGNTIYF. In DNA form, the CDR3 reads TGTGCCAGCAGAGACGGGGTCCCTGGAAACACCATATATTTT.

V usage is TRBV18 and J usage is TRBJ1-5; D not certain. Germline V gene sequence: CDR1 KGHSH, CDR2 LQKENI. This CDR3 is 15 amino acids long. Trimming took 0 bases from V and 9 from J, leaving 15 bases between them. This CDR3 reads CASSPPNGLEGPQHF. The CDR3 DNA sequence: TGTGCCAGCTCACCACCGAATGGCTTGGAAGGGCCCCAGCATTTT. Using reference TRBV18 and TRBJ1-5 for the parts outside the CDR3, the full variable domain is NAGVMQNPRHLVRRRGQEARLRCSPMKGHSHVYWYRQLPEEGLKFMVYLQKENIIDESGMPKERFSAEFPKEGPSILRIQQVVRGDSAAYFCASSPPNGLEGPQHFGDGTRLSIL.

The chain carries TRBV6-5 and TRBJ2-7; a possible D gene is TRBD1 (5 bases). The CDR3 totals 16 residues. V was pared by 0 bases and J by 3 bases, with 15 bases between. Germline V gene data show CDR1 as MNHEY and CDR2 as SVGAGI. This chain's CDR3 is CASSYSIGQGGYEQYF. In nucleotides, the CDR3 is TGTGCCAGCAGTTACTCGATCGGGCAGGGCGGCTACGAGCAGTACTTC.

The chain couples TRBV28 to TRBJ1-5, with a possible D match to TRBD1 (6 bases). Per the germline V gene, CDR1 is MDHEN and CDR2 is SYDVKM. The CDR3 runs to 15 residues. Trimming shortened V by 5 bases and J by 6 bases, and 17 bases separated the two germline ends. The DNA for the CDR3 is TGTGCCAGCAGTACCAGCCAGGGGTTACGTCAGCCCCAGCATTTT. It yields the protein CASSTSQGLRQPQHF.